The 26 T cell receptor beta chains presented below share a single source sample, sequenced in a study of blood T cell repertoires in COVID-19. Using immunoSEQ multiplex PCR, the repertoire was profiled, and TCRdb retains in-frame clones only, with some absent. The sample lists 400,000 or so clones; about 89% were seen once. Sequencing input: PBMCs or T cells enriched from blood (not recorded which). These TCRs come from a man in his forties in a cohort exposed to, infected with or recovered from COVID-19 (not recorded which).

The chain carries TRBV24-1 and TRBJ2-1; TRBD1 aligns across 9 bases. Germline V gives CDR1 KGHDR, CDR2 SFDVKD. The CDR3 length is 15 residues. Trimming took 2 bases from V and 8 from J; bases not matched to a gene: 6. The CDR3 loop is CATSDYRGRGDEQFF. CDR3 nucleotide sequence: TGTGCCACCAGTGATTACAGGGGGCGCGGAGATGAGCAGTTCTTC.

This chain uses TRBV6-6 with TRBJ1-2; tentatively, D is TRBD1 (5 bases). Germline values: CDR1 MNHNY, CDR2 SVGAGI (reference sequence). Trimming shortened V by 10 bases and J by 5 bases, and 11 bases separated the two germline ends. The CDR3 loop spans 11 amino acids. The CDR3 loop is CATYAGYGYTF. DNA for the CDR3: TGTGCCACATACGCAGGGTATGGCTACACCTTC.

The chain links TRBV10-2 to TRBJ1-1, with 8 bases aligning to TRBD1. Trimming cost V 4 bases and J 6 bases; bases outside gene matches: 4. This CDR3 has 13 residues. Germline loops: CDR1 WSHSY, CDR2 SAAADI. The CDR3 loop is CASSVAGGAEAFF. CDR3 DNA: TGCGCCAGCAGTGTAGCAGGGGGCGCTGAAGCTTTCTTT.

This chain uses TRBV6-4 with TRBJ2-1; 9 positions match TRBD2. The CDR3 covers 15 residues. Germline CDR1 reads MRHNA; CDR2 reads SNTAGT. V was pared by 5 bases and J by 7 bases, with 9 bases of the junction left unmatched. Here the CDR3 DNA reads TGTGCCAGCAGTACCTCCGGGACTAGCCCTAATGAGCAGTTCTTC. This codes for CASSTSGTSPNEQFF.

This clone has just one count. The chain combines TRBV19 with TRBJ1-5, with D possibly being TRBD1 (5 bases). The germline V and J ends were trimmed by 6 bases and 1 base, with 10 bases remaining between them. Germline CDR1 is LNHDA and CDR2 is SQIVND (reference sequence). The CDR3 spans 14 residues. CDR3 sequence: CASRGGESNQPQHF. The CDR3 DNA follows: TGTGCCAGTAGGGGGGGGGAGAGCAATCAGCCCCAGCATTTT. Variable domain in full (rest from reference TRBV19 and TRBJ1-5): DGGITQSPKYLFRKEGQNVTLSCEQNLNHDAMYWYRQDPGQGLRLIYYSQIVNDFQKGDIAEGYSVSREKKESFPLTVTSAQKNPTAFYLCASRGGESNQPQHFGDGTRLSIL.

J is TRBJ2-1 and V is TRBV11-2; 8 bases align to TRBD1. The germline V gene has CDR1 SGHAT and CDR2 FQNNGV. With V trimmed by 4 bases and J by 9 bases, 8 bases remained unmatched. The CDR3 is made up of 14 amino acids. The CDR3 protein is CASSYSGQGREQFF. In DNA form, the CDR3 reads TGTGCCAGCAGCTACTCAGGACAGGGACGTGAGCAGTTCTTC. Full variable domain (rest looked up from reference TRBV11-2 and TRBJ2-1): EAGVAQSPRYKIIEKRQSVAFWCNPISGHATLYWYQQILGQGPKLLIQFQNNGVVDDSQLPKDRFSAERLKGVDSTLKIQPAKLEDSAVYLCASSYSGQGREQFFGPGTRLTVL.

The genes are TRBV3-1 (or the pseudogene TRBV3-2) and TRBJ1-4, with 8 bases lining up with TRBD1. Germline CDR1 LGHDT, CDR2 YNNKEL (reference sequence). The V gene end was trimmed by 2 bases and the J gene end by 7 bases; junction bases not matched to a gene: 3. CDR3 size: 14 residues. The CDR3 sequence: CASSQRDRSEKLFF. In DNA form, the CDR3 reads TGTGCCAGCAGCCAAAGGGACAGGAGTGAAAAACTGTTTTTT.

The gene calls are TRBV4-1 and TRBJ1-2; D gene uncertain. This CDR3 has 15 residues. V was clipped by 0 bases and J by 8 bases, with 16 bases between them. Per germline, CDR1 MGHRA and CDR2 YSYEKL. The CDR3 reads CASSQEINRPEGYTF. The DNA of the CDR3 is TGCGCCAGCAGCCAAGAAATTAACCGGCCGGAGGGCTACACCTTC.

The chain has TRBV4-2 and TRBJ2-6, with 8 positions matching TRBD2. The ends lost 1 base at V and 2 bases at J; junction bases unmatched: 4. The length of the CDR3 is 17 residues. From germline, CDR1 is LGHNA and CDR2 YNFKEQ. Written as DNA, the CDR3 is TGTGCCAGCAGCCAAGTCGGGGGGGGCCCTGGGGCCAACGTCCTGACTTTC. Translation: CASSQVGGGPGANVLTF.

The chain combines TRBV19 with TRBJ2-5; 10 nucleotides agree with TRBD2. This CDR3 spans 16 amino acids. Germline V lookup: CDR1 LNHDA, CDR2 SQIVND (reference sequence). The trim removed 6 bases at V and 4 bases at J, leaving 11 bases unmatched. DNA of the CDR3: TGTGCCAGTAGGGAGAAGGGACTAGCGAGGGTAGAGACCCAGTACTTC. Protein sequence: CASREKGLARVETQYF.

The rearrangement joins TRBV5-1 to TRBJ1-2, with TRBD1 matching 8 bases. Germline assignment: CDR1 SGHRS and CDR2 YFSETQ. V trimming: 4 bases; J trimming: 9 bases; junction bases outside the gene matches: 11. CDR3 size: 14 residues. The CDR3 DNA sequence: TGCGCCAGCAGCAGCCTTCAGGGGGCGATAAGCTACACCTTC. Translating gives CASSSLQGAISYTF.

The chain carries TRBV6-5 and TRBJ2-5, with 8 bases identical to TRBD1. This CDR3 spans 15 amino acids. The J segment lost 4 bases and the V segment lost 0 bases, leaving 4 bases of the junction unmatched. The germline V gene encodes CDR1 MNHEY and CDR2 SVGAGI. The CDR3 DNA follows: TGTGCCAGCAGTTACTCTTTGACAGGGGTAGAGACCCAGTACTTC. Protein: CASSYSLTGVETQYF.

V is TRBV3-1 (or the pseudogene TRBV3-2) and J is TRBJ1-1; unclear D gene. V was trimmed by 4 bases and J by 4 bases, leaving 13 bases between them. The length of the CDR3 is 14 residues. In germline, CDR1 is LGHDT, CDR2 YNNKEL (reference sequence). CDR3 sequence (DNA): TGTGCCAGCAGCCGTACCGGGTTCCTCACTGAAGCTTTCTTT. This translates into CASSRTGFLTEAFF.

This chain connects TRBV2 to TRBJ1-3; D is uncertain. The CDR3 covers 13 residues. Between the trimmed V and J ends, which lost 7 bases and 4 bases, there was a span of 11 bases. Germline CDR1 is SNHLY and CDR2 is FYNNEI. This CDR3 reads CASTQIEGNTIYF. The DNA for the CDR3 is TGTGCCAGCACCCAAATTGAGGGAAACACCATATATTTT.

This chain connects TRBV7-9 to TRBJ1-1; D possibly corresponds to TRBD1 (5 bases). V lost 0 bases and J 1 base, leaving 9 bases between the germline ends. The CDR3 sequence is 15 residues long. The V gene's germline CDR1 is SEHNR and CDR2 FQNEAQ (reference sequence). The CDR3 spells CASSLARQGNTEAFF. The DNA for the CDR3 is TGTGCCAGCAGCTTAGCGCGGCAGGGGAACACTGAAGCTTTCTTT.

The CDR3 loop reads CASSLSVGQLYEQYF. The CDR3 nucleotides read TGTGCCAGCAGTTTATCGGTTGGACAGCTCTACGAGCAGTACTTC. The rearrangement uses TRBV27 and TRBJ2-7; weak D call: TRBD1 (6 bases). Trimming shortened V by 0 bases and J by 3 bases, and 12 bases separated the two germline ends. From germline, CDR1 is MNHEY and CDR2 SMNVEV (reference sequence). The CDR3 length is 15 residues.

This rearrangement joins TRBV30 to TRBJ1-4, with 9 bases lining up with TRBD1. Germline CDR1 GTSNPN, CDR2 SVGIG (reference sequence). This CDR3 is built from 15 residues. With 4 bases clipped from V and 0 bases from J, the junction kept 3 bases outside the gene matches. The CDR3 spells CAWNTGGATNEKLFF. The CDR3 DNA sequence: TGTGCCTGGAATACAGGGGGCGCAACTAATGAAAAACTGTTTTTT.

The V call is TRBV2, the J call TRBJ2-7, with 10 nucleotides matching TRBD2. CDR3 length equals 16 residues. Germline lookup yields CDR1 SNHLY and CDR2 FYNNEI. V gave up 4 bases and J gave up 0 bases; unmatched junction bases: 6. The CDR3 reads CASSGWTSGNSYEQYF. The CDR3 DNA reads TGTGCCAGCAGTGGTTGGACTAGCGGAAACTCCTACGAGCAGTACTTC.

The rearrangement uses TRBV4-1 and TRBJ2-5, with D possibly matching TRBD1 (6 bases). V lost 0 bases and J 7 bases, leaving 27 bases between the germline ends. CDR3 length: 19 amino acids. Germline CDR1 and CDR2: MGHRA and YSYEKL. CDR3 nucleotides: TGCGCCAGCAGCCAAGACCCCTCCGGGACACCTAACAAGAAGGGGACCCAGTACTTC. It yields the protein CASSQDPSGTPNKKGTQYF.

The genes are TRBV7-9 and TRBJ1-4; D gene unclear. The germline V gene has CDR1 SEHNR and CDR2 FQNEAQ (reference sequence). Trimming removed 6 bases at V and 4 bases at J, with 9 bases between. CDR3 length: 13 amino acids. The CDR3 sequence: CASSGRSNEKLFF. In DNA form, the CDR3 reads TGTGCCAGCAGTGGCAGAAGTAATGAAAAACTGTTTTTT.

J is TRBJ2-1 and V is TRBV5-1, with 9 positions matching TRBD2. Germline V gene lookup returns CDR1 SGHRS and CDR2 YFSETQ. CDR3 length: 17 amino acids. The V and J ends lost 1 base and 5 bases, in that order; junction bases with no gene match: 10. Written as DNA, the CDR3 is TGCGCCAGCAGCTTGCTCGGCGGGAGGGGTCGGGACAATGAGCAGTTCTTC. Translation: CASSLLGGRGRDNEQFF.

The chain recombines TRBV18 with TRBJ1-6, with unresolved D. V was cut by 4 bases and J by 4 bases, with 14 bases left in between. This CDR3 is 16 amino acids long. CDR1 is KGHSH, CDR2 LQKENI, per germline. CDR3: CASSRSITEYNSPLHF. The CDR3 nucleotides are TGTGCCAGCTCACGATCCATTACAGAGTATAATTCACCCCTCCACTTT.

This clone was detected only a few times. The CDR3 reads CASSLVDSDSYEQYF. CDR3 coding DNA: TGCGCCAGCAGCTTGGTGGACAGTGACTCCTACGAGCAGTACTTC. The genes are TRBV5-1 and TRBJ2-7, with TRBD1 as a possible D gene (6 bases). Trimming removed 0 bases from V and 0 bases from J, with 10 bases in between. CDR3 length equals 15 residues. Germline values: CDR1 SGHRS, CDR2 YFSETQ.

The chain combines TRBV11-2 with TRBJ2-7, with a possible D match to TRBD2 (5 bases). Germline loops: CDR1 SGHAT, CDR2 FQNNGV. V gave up 3 bases and J gave up 3 bases, with 6 bases separating them. The CDR3 covers 12 residues. For the CDR3, the DNA is TGTGCCAGCAGCTTGGACTTCTACGAGCAGTACTTC. Translating gives CASSLDFYEQYF.

The chain employs TRBV10-2 and TRBJ2-3; 15 nucleotides match TRBD2. Trimming cost V 6 bases and J 3 bases; bases outside gene matches: 1. From germline, CDR1 is WSHSY and CDR2 SAAADI. The CDR3 sequence is 15 residues long. The CDR3 sequence is CASSGTSGRTDTQYF. CDR3 sequence (DNA): TGCGCCAGCAGCGGGACTAGCGGGAGGACAGATACGCAGTATTTT.

The chain recombines TRBV19 with TRBJ2-2; no reliable D call. CDR3 length: 13 amino acids. Trimming took 3 bases from V and 5 from J, leaving 7 bases between them. Germline assignment: CDR1 LNHDA and CDR2 SQIVND (reference sequence). CDR3 nucleotide sequence: TGTGCCAGTAGTATGAGGTGGACCGGGGAGCTGTTTTTT. Its protein is CASSMRWTGELFF.